One and the same sample provided the 17 T cell receptor beta chains below, sequenced in a study of regulatory T cells in long-lasting Graves disease. TCR beta libraries were built with iRepertoire HTBI primers and Arm-PCR of CDR3 regions. Each CDR3 protein is one row after TCRdb ran MiXCR on the multiplex PCR reads. The data hold some 400,000 distinct CDR3 sequences, with under 15% observed a single time. Regarding time point: newly diagnosed GD, antithyroid drugs for less than 3 months. PBMCs provided the RNA from which the TCR library was made. The same data also went into a second study, on T cells in Graves' hyperthyroidism and ophthalmopathy.

The source material was peripheral blood mononuclear cells (PBMCs), sampled at new diagnosis, from a patient treated with antithyroid drugs. The receptors shown here come from a woman in her twenties or thirties with Graves disease.

The genes are TRBV20-1 and TRBJ2-1; 7 nucleotides agree with TRBD2. V shed 5 bases and J 1 base; nucleotides not matched to a gene: 5. The CDR3 has 14 residues. Germline V gene data show CDR1 as DFQATT and CDR2 as SNEGSKA (reference sequence). This CDR3 reads CSAPRELSYNEQFF. The CDR3 nucleotides are TGCAGTGCTCCGCGGGAGCTTTCCTACAATGAGCAGTTCTTC.

Ten or more counts support this clonotype. This chain links TRBV2 with TRBJ2-3; 12 bases line up with TRBD2. Germline V gene data show CDR1 as SNHLY and CDR2 as FYNNEI. Unmatched junction bases numbered 2, after V lost 8 bases and J lost 5 bases. CDR3 size: 13 residues. The CDR3 nucleotides are TGTGCCAGCCTAGCGGGAGGGGAAGATACGCAGTATTTT. Translated: CASLAGGEDTQYF.

This clonotype was detected ten times or more. The V call is TRBV20-1, the J call TRBJ2-3, with D hard to call. The CDR3 contains 15 residues. Trimming took off 3 bases at V and 2 bases at J, with 15 bases between the two ends. Germline V gene lookup returns CDR1 DFQATT and CDR2 SNEGSKA (reference sequence). Written as DNA, the CDR3 is TGCAGTGCTAGCTACCCAGAGGCAGTCACAGATACGCAGTATTTT. Translated, it gives CSASYPEAVTDTQYF.

This clonotype showed up just a few times. The CDR3 is CSAWGLEDTDTQYF. CDR3 nucleotide sequence: TGCAGTGCATGGGGACTAGAAGACACAGATACGCAGTATTTT. The chain joins TRBV20-1 to TRBJ2-3; 8 bases line up with TRBD2. Per the germline V gene, CDR1 is DFQATT and CDR2 is SNEGSKA (reference sequence). CDR3 length equals 14 residues. The V gene end was trimmed by 6 bases and the J gene end by 2 bases; junction bases not matched to a gene: 7.

The chain employs TRBV24-1 and TRBJ2-2; D unclear. Germline CDR1 is KGHDR and CDR2 is SFDVKD. The ends were cut back, 6 bases at V and 2 bases at J, with 3 bases in the middle. CDR3 length equals 12 residues. The CDR3: CATSLNTGELFF. CDR3 sequence (DNA): TGTGCCACCAGTCTTAACACCGGGGAGCTGTTTTTT.

There are a few counts of this clonotype. The rearrangement links TRBV19 to TRBJ2-1; TRBD2 agrees at 7 bases. The CDR3 has 14 amino acids. The germline V gene encodes CDR1 LNHDA and CDR2 SQIVND (reference sequence). After removal of 7 bases from V and 3 bases from J, the junction contained 6 bases not matched to a gene. The CDR3 nucleotides are TGTGCCAGTATGGAGCGGGAAGGCTACAATGAGCAGTTCTTC. Its protein product is CASMEREGYNEQFF.

This rearrangement joins TRBV12-3 or TRBV12-4 to TRBJ2-2; D gene ambiguous. The CDR3 length is 13 residues. V was clipped by 2 bases and J by 1 base, with 2 bases between them. The CDR3 DNA follows: TGTGCCAGCAGTTTATGGAACACCGGGGAGCTGTTTTTT. It encodes CASSLWNTGELFF.

This clonotype was seen at least ten times. The rearrangement uses TRBV30 and TRBJ2-1; D not certain. The germline gives CDR1 GTSNPN, CDR2 SVGIG (reference sequence). The CDR3 has 12 residues. Trimming cost V 0 bases and J 5 bases, with 5 bases left between them. The DNA of the CDR3 is TGTGCCTGGAGTGTTTCCCACAATGAGCAGTTCTTC. Its protein product is CAWSVSHNEQFF.

Comments on this clonotype: This could be a read error, since a much larger clone is one nucleotide away. The J gene is TRBJ2-1, the V gene TRBV7-3; TRBD2 matches at 15 bases. Germline V gene sequence: CDR1 SGHTA, CDR2 FQGTGA. This CDR3 region has 17 residues. V was clipped by 3 bases and J by 12 bases; unmatched bases: 12. The CDR3 region has the DNA TGTGCCAGCAGCTTGCCATCTGGACTAGCGGGAGGGTCCGGGCAGTTCTTC. Translated: CASSLPSGLAGGSGQFF.

This clonotype was detected ten times or more. The chain is built from TRBV20-1 and TRBJ2-7, with 7 bases matching TRBD1. Germline CDR1 reads DFQATT; CDR2 reads SNEGSKA (reference sequence). V dropped 2 bases and J dropped 2; count of bases not matched to a gene: 9. The CDR3 totals 15 residues. The CDR3 here is CSARSIQGPTYEQYF. CDR3 nucleotides: TGCAGTGCTAGATCGATACAGGGGCCAACCTACGAGCAGTACTTC.

The chain uses TRBV20-1 and TRBJ1-6, with D maybe TRBD1 (5 bases). There are 16 residues in the CDR3. Per the germline V gene, CDR1 is DFQATT and CDR2 is SNEGSKA (reference sequence). The V gene lost 1 base and the J gene lost 3 bases, with 13 bases spanning the gap. The CDR3 loop is CSARVSNRNYNSPLHF. The CDR3 DNA follows: TGCAGTGCTAGAGTGTCGAACAGGAACTATAATTCACCCCTCCACTTT.

The genes are TRBV25-1 and TRBJ1-2; D not resolved. Trimming took off 2 bases at V and 1 base at J, with 14 bases between the two ends. Germline V gene lookup returns CDR1 MGHDK and CDR2 SYGVNS. This CDR3 is 16 amino acids long. DNA of the CDR3: TGTGCCAGCAGTGAAAGGGAGAGAGAGATTAACTATGGCTACACCTTC. Translation gives CASSEREREINYGYTF.

This clonotype appeared many times. The chain joins TRBV12-3 or TRBV12-4 to TRBJ2-1; 11 bases are a match to TRBD2. Trimming took 7 bases from V and 9 from J; bases not matched to a gene: 23. This CDR3 region has 19 residues. CDR3 in amino acids: CASTSGLVVLAGAPSEQFF. CDR3 DNA: TGTGCCAGCACGTCCGGGTTGGTGGTACTAGCGGGAGCCCCAAGTGAGCAGTTCTTC.

This clonotype was counted at least ten times. V and J are TRBV30 and TRBJ1-4, with D perhaps TRBD1 (5 bases). Germline loops: CDR1 GTSNPN, CDR2 SVGIG (reference sequence). The CDR3 totals 14 residues. Trimming removed 4 bases at V and 7 bases at J, with 16 bases between. The CDR3 coding sequence is TGTGCCTGGAAGCCTGACAGAGGACTTGAAAAACTGTTTTTT. It encodes CAWKPDRGLEKLFF.

The chain has TRBV14 and TRBJ1-2; TRBD1 is a possible D gene (5 bases). The CDR3 is 14 residues long. Trimming took 1 base from V and 5 from J, leaving 11 bases between them. Germline V lookup: CDR1 SGHDN, CDR2 FVKESK. This chain's CDR3 is CASSQVSGTYGYTF. DNA of the CDR3: TGTGCCAGCAGCCAAGTGTCCGGGACGTATGGCTACACCTTC. The full variable domain, in which reference TRBV14 and TRBJ1-2 provide the parts outside the CDR3, is EAGVTQFPSHSVIEKGQTVTLRCDPISGHDNLYWYRRVMGKEIKFLLHFVKESKQDESGMPNNRFLAERTGGTYSTLKVQPAELEDSGVYFCASSQVSGTYGYTFGSGTRLTVV.

This clonotype came up many times. This chain uses TRBV6-2 or TRBV6-3 with TRBJ2-1; weak D call: TRBD1 (5 bases). The CDR3 is 13 residues long. From germline, CDR1 is MNHEY and CDR2 SVGEGT. V lost 5 bases, J lost 9 bases, and 14 bases lay in between. CDR3: CASSEKGSGEQFF. Written as DNA, the CDR3 is TGTGCCAGCAGTGAAAAGGGGTCAGGTGAGCAGTTCTTC.

This clonotype was counted many times. This chain connects TRBV18 to TRBJ1-5; 11 bases map to TRBD1. This CDR3 contains 15 residues. Per the germline V gene, CDR1 is KGHSH and CDR2 is LQKENI. Trimming at V came to 4 bases and at J to 6 bases, leaving 5 bases not matched to a gene. The CDR3 sequence: CASSLGTGGSQPQHF. The CDR3 region has the DNA TGTGCCAGCTCACTCGGGACAGGGGGGTCTCAGCCCCAGCATTTT.